Listed here are 28 T cell receptor beta chains from one sample, sequenced in a study of blood T cell repertoires in COVID-19. Produced via immunoSEQ multiplex PCR; TCRdb's table is partial and in-frame only. The sample consists of fewer than 350,000 clones, just under 85% of them appearing once. Material: peripheral blood. The receptors stem from a woman aged 50 to 60 with active or convalescent COVID-19.

The V gene is TRBV6-1, the J gene TRBJ2-1, with 8 bases aligning to TRBD1. The germline V gene encodes CDR1 MNHNS and CDR2 SASEGT. The CDR3 is 15 amino acids. V lost 2 bases, J lost 3 bases, and 3 bases stayed unmatched. The CDR3 DNA is TGTGCCAGCAGTGAAAGACAGGGGTTCTACAATGAGCAGTTCTTC. The encoded protein is CASSERQGFYNEQFF.

The chain links TRBV5-4 to TRBJ1-1, with a tentative D call TRBD1 (5 bases). CDR1 and CDR2 (germline): SGHNT, YYREEE (reference sequence). Trimming shortened V by 1 base and J by 1 base, and 8 bases separated the two germline ends. This CDR3 contains 14 residues. The CDR3 loop is CASSLQQANTEAFF. The CDR3 coding sequence is TGTGCCAGCAGCTTGCAACAGGCGAACACTGAAGCTTTCTTT.

The count of this clone is one. This chain uses TRBV4-2 with TRBJ2-5, with TRBD2 identical over 8 bases. This CDR3 region has 18 residues. J was trimmed by 6 bases and V by 0 bases; bases with no gene match: 15. Germline loops: CDR1 LGHNA, CDR2 YNFKEQ. CDR3 nucleotides: TGTGCCAGCAGCCAAGATCCGGGAGGAGCGGGAGTCATACAGACCCAGTACTTC. Translation gives CASSQDPGGAGVIQTQYF.

V and J are TRBV28 and TRBJ2-7, with TRBD2 matching 9 bases. The CDR3 sequence is 14 residues long. Trimming took 4 bases from V and 2 from J; bases not matched to a gene: 3. Germline V gene sequence: CDR1 MDHEN, CDR2 SYDVKM. Written as DNA, the CDR3 is TGTGCCAGCAGTTCTCAGCGGGAGGCCTACGAGCAGTACTTC. Translated: CASSSQREAYEQYF.

The chain carries TRBV7-6 and TRBJ2-3; a weak D match, TRBD2 (6 bases). Germline lookup yields CDR1 SGHVS and CDR2 FNYEAQ. The CDR3 loop spans 16 amino acids. Deletions cut 2 bases from V and 2 bases from J, with 14 bases between. CDR3 coding DNA: TGTGCCAGCAGCTTACTTTCGCGGGGATACACAGATACGCAGTATTTT. Amino acid sequence: CASSLLSRGYTDTQYF.

The rearrangement uses TRBV18 and TRBJ1-6; tentative D call: TRBD1 (5 bases). Trimming pared 3 bases from V and 8 bases from J, leaving 14 bases between. The CDR3 length is 15 residues. Germline V gene lookup returns CDR1 KGHSH and CDR2 LQKENI. In DNA, the CDR3 is TGTGCCAGCTCACCCCGTATCGACAGAGATTCACCCCTCCACTTT. Amino acid sequence: CASSPRIDRDSPLHF.

V usage is TRBV5-1 and J usage is TRBJ2-7, with D possibly matching TRBD2 (5 bases). V lost 4 bases to trimming and J lost 2 bases, with 19 bases between them. CDR1 and CDR2 from the germline V gene are SGHRS and YFSETQ. This CDR3 is built from 16 residues. This chain's CDR3 is CASSPAGVPGTYEQYF. The CDR3 DNA reads TGCGCCAGCAGCCCGGCCGGGGTACCTGGAACCTACGAGCAGTACTTC.

The V call is TRBV6-6, the J call TRBJ2-7, with 8 bases lining up with TRBD2. Germline V CDR1 and CDR2: MNHNY, SVGAGI (reference sequence). The CDR3 covers 12 residues. V shed 10 bases and J 5 bases; nucleotides not matched to a gene: 7. CDR3 loop: CATSGTRDEQYF. The CDR3 DNA sequence: TGTGCCACCTCCGGGACTAGGGACGAGCAGTACTTC.

The chain joins TRBV29-1 to TRBJ2-7, with a possible D match to TRBD1 (6 bases). The CDR3 totals 12 residues. Trimming pared 5 bases from V and 3 bases from J, leaving 11 bases between. CDR1 is SQVTM and CDR2 is ANQGSEA in the germline V gene. CDR3 region: CSVLRDNYEQYF. The CDR3 nucleotides read TGCAGCGTTCTCCGGGACAACTACGAGCAGTACTTC.

V gene TRBV7-2 combines with J gene TRBJ2-1; 14 bases agree with TRBD2. Per the germline V gene, CDR1 is SGHTA and CDR2 is FQGNSA. V dropped 5 bases and J dropped 7; count of bases not matched to a gene: 7. This CDR3 region has 16 residues. Written as DNA, the CDR3 is TGTGCCAGCAGCCCCCCGGGACTAGCGGGAGCGAATGAGCAGTTCTTC. This encodes CASSPPGLAGANEQFF. The whole variable domain, remainder taken from reference TRBV7-2 and TRBJ2-1, is GAGVSQSPSNKVTEKGKDVELRCDPISGHTALYWYRQSLGQGLEFLIYFQGNSAPDKSGLPSDRFSAERTGGSVSTLTIQRTQQEDSAVYLCASSPPGLAGANEQFFGPGTRLTVL.

Regarding this clone: In the same sample, other DNA sequences code for this CDR3. The chain has TRBV9 and TRBJ2-1, with D possibly matching TRBD1 (5 bases). Trimming took 0 bases from V and 10 from J, leaving 8 bases between them. The germline gives CDR1 SGDLS, CDR2 YYNGEE. The CDR3 is made up of 12 amino acids. CDR3 sequence: CASSVERGEQFF. The CDR3 DNA follows: TGTGCCAGCAGCGTAGAAAGGGGCGAGCAGTTCTTC.

The chain has TRBV3-1 (or the pseudogene TRBV3-2) and TRBJ2-7; the D is unclear. The CDR3 runs to 12 residues. V lost 2 bases to trimming and J lost 6 bases, with 8 bases between them. CDR1 is LGHDT and CDR2 is YNNKEL in the germline V gene (reference sequence). For the CDR3, the DNA is TGTGCCAGCAGCCAACAGTCTGGCGAGCAGTACTTC. This sequence encodes CASSQQSGEQYF.

The chain is built from TRBV27 and TRBJ2-1, with 10 bases matching TRBD2. Germline assignment: CDR1 MNHEY and CDR2 SMNVEV (reference sequence). V trimming: 1 base; J trimming: 0 bases; junction bases outside the gene matches: 3. The CDR3 covers 17 residues. The CDR3 region is CASSLFASGSSYNEQFF. CDR3 in DNA: TGTGCCAGCAGTTTATTTGCTAGCGGGAGCTCCTACAATGAGCAGTTCTTC.

The rearrangement links TRBV24-1 to TRBJ2-1; a possible D gene is TRBD1 (5 bases). Germline V lookup: CDR1 KGHDR, CDR2 SFDVKD. V lost 4 bases and J 7 bases, leaving 10 bases between the germline ends. The length of the CDR3 is 13 residues. CDR3 protein: CATSDPDRNEQFF. CDR3 sequence (DNA): TGTGCCACCAGTGACCCCGACAGAAATGAGCAGTTCTTC.

The chain recombines TRBV30 with TRBJ2-5; 11 positions agree with TRBD1. Germline V gene lookup returns CDR1 GTSNPN and CDR2 SVGIG (reference sequence). The CDR3 runs to 16 residues. The V and J ends lost 3 bases and 5 bases, in that order; junction bases with no gene match: 11. CDR3 DNA: TGTGCCTGGAGAGGGCTCGGGACAGGGGGGCCCGAGACCCAGTACTTC. This gives the protein CAWRGLGTGGPETQYF.

This chain links TRBV20-1 with TRBJ2-7, with D unclear. Trimming took 1 base from V and 6 from J, leaving 7 bases between them. The CDR3 length is 11 residues. Germline assignment: CDR1 DFQATT and CDR2 SNEGSKA (reference sequence). CDR3 in DNA: TGCAGTGCTAGAGGGAGCGTCGAGCAGTACTTC. Its protein product is CSARGSVEQYF.

V gene TRBV7-3 combines with J gene TRBJ2-1, with 7 nucleotides matching TRBD2. CDR3 length: 14 residues. The V gene end was trimmed by 5 bases and the J gene end by 7 bases; junction bases not matched to a gene: 8. CDR1 and CDR2 (germline): SGHTA, FQGTGA. The CDR3 protein is CASSMSGMENEQFF. In DNA form, the CDR3 reads TGTGCCAGCAGCATGAGCGGGATGGAGAATGAGCAGTTCTTC.

V and J are TRBV19 and TRBJ2-5; 7 nucleotides agree with TRBD1. The CDR3 totals 14 residues. The germline gives CDR1 LNHDA, CDR2 SQIVND (reference sequence). V lost 4 bases to trimming and J lost 1 base; unmatched junction nucleotides: 3. CDR3: CASSTSGGQETQYF. The CDR3 bases are TGTGCCAGTAGTACATCAGGGGGCCAAGAGACCCAGTACTTC.

In the case of this clone: The same CDR3 also results from other DNA sequences found in this sample. The rearrangement uses TRBV3-1 (or the pseudogene TRBV3-2) and TRBJ1-6; the match to TRBD1 covers 9 bases. Germline V gives CDR1 LGHDT, CDR2 YNNKEL (reference sequence). The J segment lost 7 bases and the V segment lost 4 bases, leaving 2 bases of the junction unmatched. CDR3 length: 14 amino acids. CDR3 nucleotides: TGTGCCAGCAGCCCGACAGGGGGAAATTCACCCCTCCACTTT. Its protein product is CASSPTGGNSPLHF.

This chain links TRBV6-5 with TRBJ1-3; D remains unclear. V was trimmed by 5 bases and J by 2 bases, leaving 10 bases between them. CDR3 size: 14 residues. CDR1 is MNHEY and CDR2 is SVGAGI in the germline V gene. The CDR3 sequence is CASSTQATGNTIYF. The CDR3 DNA reads as TGTGCCAGCAGTACGCAGGCCACTGGAAACACCATATATTTT.

The CDR3 bases are TGTGCCAGCTCACCACCTTCTAAAGCGGGAGGTACCCAAGAGACCCAGTACTTC. Its translation: CASSPPSKAGGTQETQYF. The rearrangement joins TRBV18 to TRBJ2-5; TRBD2 matches at 9 bases. Germline values: CDR1 KGHSH, CDR2 LQKENI. With V trimmed by 0 bases and J by 1 base, 9 bases remained unmatched. The CDR3 is made up of 18 amino acids.

This chain uses TRBV7-8 with TRBJ2-2; D not certain. V shed 2 bases and J shed 11 bases, with 12 bases lying between them. The germline V gene encodes CDR1 SGHVS and CDR2 FQNEAQ. This CDR3 comprises 13 residues. The CDR3 DNA sequence: TGTGCCAGCAGCTTATATGGCGACTCTGAGCTGTTTTTT. Protein product: CASSLYGDSELFF.

The chain recombines TRBV6-6 with TRBJ2-7, with 11 positions matching TRBD2. The V gene end was trimmed by 2 bases and the J gene end by 0 bases; junction bases not matched to a gene: 3. This CDR3 is 16 amino acids long. Germline CDR1 MNHNY, CDR2 SVGAGI (reference sequence). This CDR3 reads CASSYEGLADSYEQYF. The CDR3 nucleotides are TGTGCCAGCAGTTACGAGGGACTAGCGGACTCCTACGAGCAGTACTTC.

This chain links TRBV6-5 with TRBJ1-2; D remains ambiguous. This CDR3 is 11 amino acids long. V lost 4 bases and J lost 9, with 9 bases in between. CDR1 MNHEY and CDR2 SVGAGI come from the germline V gene. CDR3 sequence: CASSSGRSYTF. The CDR3 DNA follows: TGTGCCAGCAGTTCAGGCAGGAGCTACACCTTC.

V and J are TRBV7-6 and TRBJ2-1; 10 nucleotides line up with TRBD2. Germline-derived CDR1 and CDR2 are SGHVS and FNYEAQ. V shed 1 base and J 4 bases; nucleotides not matched to a gene: 4. The CDR3 spans 16 residues. CDR3 nucleotide sequence: TGTGCCAGCAGCTTAGAGACTAGCGGGCTTTACAATGAGCAGTTCTTC. This encodes CASSLETSGLYNEQFF.

The chain carries TRBV6-4 and TRBJ2-1; 9 nucleotides align to TRBD2. The CDR3 spans 15 residues. Losses at the gene ends were 3 bases for V and 5 bases for J; bases not matched to a gene: 5. Germline V lookup: CDR1 MRHNA, CDR2 SNTAGT. The CDR3, as DNA: TGTGCCAGCAGTGAAGGCCTAGCGGGGAACAATGAGCAGTTCTTC. Translating it yields CASSEGLAGNNEQFF.

The CDR3 spells CASTPSGTGGNEQYF. The CDR3 DNA sequence: TGCGCCAGCACACCCTCCGGGACAGGGGGCAACGAGCAGTACTTC. The chain has TRBV5-1 and TRBJ2-7, with TRBD1 matching 12 bases. CDR3 length: 15 residues. Germline trimming cut 6 bases from V and 5 bases from J; bases unmatched to any gene: 9. Germline V gene sequence: CDR1 SGHRS, CDR2 YFSETQ.

V is TRBV4-1 and J is TRBJ2-7; TRBD2 might be the D (7 bases). CDR3 size: 20 residues. Between the trimmed V and J ends, which lost 3 bases and 2 bases, there was a span of 29 bases. Germline V lookup: CDR1 MGHRA, CDR2 YSYEKL. The DNA for the CDR3 is TGCGCCAGCAGCCACCCACTTAGGGGGAGGGGCCATACCACACCCTACGAGCAGTACTTC. This encodes CASSHPLRGRGHTTPYEQYF.